This T cell receptor beta chain was identified during a study of technical replicates of blood from a handful of donors. Trimming removed 7 bases from V and 5 bases from J, with 9 bases in between. Germline loops: CDR1 SQVTM, CDR2 ANQGSEA. CDR3 length: 10 amino acids. Assay used: immunoSEQ multiplex PCR; TCRdb lists only in-frame clones, some missing. The sample has some 70,000 clones; around 97% are singletons. This clonotype was obtained from a human donor in good health. The sequencing sample was made of T cells isolated from PBMCs. The V and J genes are TRBV29-1 and TRBJ2-7, with D possibly being TRBD1 (6 bases). The DNA of the CDR3 is TGCAGCGCCGGGACAAACGAGCAGTACTTC. This sequence encodes CSAGTNEQYF.